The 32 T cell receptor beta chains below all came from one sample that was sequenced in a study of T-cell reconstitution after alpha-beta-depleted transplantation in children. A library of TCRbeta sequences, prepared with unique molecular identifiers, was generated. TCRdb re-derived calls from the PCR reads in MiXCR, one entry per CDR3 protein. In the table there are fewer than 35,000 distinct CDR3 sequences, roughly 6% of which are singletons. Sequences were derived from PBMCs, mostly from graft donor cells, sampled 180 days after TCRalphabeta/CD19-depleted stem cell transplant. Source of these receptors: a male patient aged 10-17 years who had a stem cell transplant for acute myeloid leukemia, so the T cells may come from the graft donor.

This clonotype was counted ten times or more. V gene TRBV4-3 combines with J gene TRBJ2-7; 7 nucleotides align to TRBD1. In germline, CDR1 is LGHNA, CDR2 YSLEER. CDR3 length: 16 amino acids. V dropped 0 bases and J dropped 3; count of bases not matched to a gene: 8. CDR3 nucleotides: TGCGCCAGCAGCCAAGACCGACAGGGCCCTCGCTACGAGCAGTACTTC. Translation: CASSQDRQGPRYEQYF.

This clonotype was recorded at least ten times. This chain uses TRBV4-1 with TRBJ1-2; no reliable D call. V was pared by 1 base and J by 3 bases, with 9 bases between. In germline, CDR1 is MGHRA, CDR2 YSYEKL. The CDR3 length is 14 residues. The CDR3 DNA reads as TGCGCCAGCAGCCAAGGTGACACACACTATGGCTACACCTTC. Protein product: CASSQGDTHYGYTF.

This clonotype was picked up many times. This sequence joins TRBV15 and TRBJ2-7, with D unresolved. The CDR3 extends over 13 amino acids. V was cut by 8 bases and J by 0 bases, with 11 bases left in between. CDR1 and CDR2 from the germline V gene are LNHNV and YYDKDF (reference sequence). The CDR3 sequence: CATGGRSSYEQYF. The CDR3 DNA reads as TGTGCCACCGGCGGCAGGAGCTCCTACGAGCAGTACTTC.

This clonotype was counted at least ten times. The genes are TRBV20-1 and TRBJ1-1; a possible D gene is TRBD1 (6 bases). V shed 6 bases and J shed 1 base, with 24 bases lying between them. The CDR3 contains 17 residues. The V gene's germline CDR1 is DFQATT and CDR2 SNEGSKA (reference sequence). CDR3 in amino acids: CSARRGGLSFRNTEAFF. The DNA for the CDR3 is TGCAGTGCCCGTAGAGGGGGGCTGAGTTTTCGGAACACTGAAGCTTTCTTT.

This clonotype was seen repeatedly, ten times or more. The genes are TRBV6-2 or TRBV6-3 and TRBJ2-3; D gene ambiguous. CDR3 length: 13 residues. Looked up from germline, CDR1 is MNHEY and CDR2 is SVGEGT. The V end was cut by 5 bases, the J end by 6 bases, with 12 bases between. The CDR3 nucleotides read TGTGCCAGCAGTGCGTCCAGTTGGGATACGCAGTATTTT. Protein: CASSASSWDTQYF.

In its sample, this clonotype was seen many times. The CDR3 sequence: CASSPRQGYEQYF. CDR3 in DNA: TGCGCCAGCAGCCCCAGACAGGGCTACGAGCAGTACTTC. V is TRBV4-3 and J is TRBJ2-7; 7 bases are a match to TRBD1. The V segment lost 4 bases and the J segment 3 bases; nucleotides outside the gene matches: 3. This CDR3 spans 13 amino acids. The germline CDR1 and CDR2 sequences are LGHNA and YSLEER.

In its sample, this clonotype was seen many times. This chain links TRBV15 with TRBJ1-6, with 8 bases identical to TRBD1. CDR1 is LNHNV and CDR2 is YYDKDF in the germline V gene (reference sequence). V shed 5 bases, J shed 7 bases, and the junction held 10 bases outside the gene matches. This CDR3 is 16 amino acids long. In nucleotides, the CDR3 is TGTGCCACCAGCCCCGGGGGGTGGGACAGGAATTCACCCCTCCACTTT. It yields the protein CATSPGGWDRNSPLHF.

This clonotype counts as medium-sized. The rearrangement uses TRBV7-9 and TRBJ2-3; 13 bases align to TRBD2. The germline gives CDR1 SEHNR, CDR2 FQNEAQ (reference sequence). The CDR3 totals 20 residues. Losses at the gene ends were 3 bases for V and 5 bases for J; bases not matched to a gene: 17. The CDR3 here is CASSFPADARTSGSGDTQYF. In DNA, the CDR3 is TGTGCCAGCAGCTTCCCTGCGGACGCCCGGACTAGCGGGAGTGGAGATACGCAGTATTTT.

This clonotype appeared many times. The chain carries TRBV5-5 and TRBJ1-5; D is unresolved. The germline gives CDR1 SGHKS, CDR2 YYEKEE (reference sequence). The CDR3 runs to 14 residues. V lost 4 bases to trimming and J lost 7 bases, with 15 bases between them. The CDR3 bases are TGTGCCAGCAGCCCAACGCCGGAAGGACAGCCCCAGCATTTT. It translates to CASSPTPEGQPQHF.

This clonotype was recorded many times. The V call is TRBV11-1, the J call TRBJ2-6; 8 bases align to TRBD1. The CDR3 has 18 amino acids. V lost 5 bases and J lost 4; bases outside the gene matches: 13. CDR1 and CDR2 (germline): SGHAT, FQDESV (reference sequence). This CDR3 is CASSPPTGGGSGANVLTF. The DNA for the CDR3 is TGTGCCAGCAGCCCCCCAACAGGGGGTGGATCCGGGGCCAACGTCCTGACTTTC. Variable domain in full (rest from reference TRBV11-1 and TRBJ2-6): EAEVAQSPRYKITEKSQAVAFWCDPISGHATLYWYRQILGQGPELLVQFQDESVVDDSQLPKDRFSAERLKGVDSTLKIQPAELGDSAMYLCASSPPTGGGSGANVLTFGAGSRLTVL.

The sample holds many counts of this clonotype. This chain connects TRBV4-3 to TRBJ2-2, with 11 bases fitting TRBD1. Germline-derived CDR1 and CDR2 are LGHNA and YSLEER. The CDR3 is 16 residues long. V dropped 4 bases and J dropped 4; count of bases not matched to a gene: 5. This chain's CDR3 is CASSPGTGGFTGELFF. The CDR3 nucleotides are TGCGCCAGCAGCCCCGGGACAGGGGGGTTCACCGGGGAGCTGTTTTTT.

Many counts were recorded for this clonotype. CDR3 in DNA: TGCAGCGCTGGAGGCGGCCGGTATGGTGGTTCGGGAGGACAGGGGGGCGAGATGGAGCAGTACTTC. Its protein is CSAGGGRYGGSGGQGGEMEQYF. The chain couples TRBV29-1 to TRBJ2-7, with 10 nucleotides matching TRBD1. The germline gives CDR1 SQVTM, CDR2 ANQGSEA. This CDR3 spans 22 amino acids. Trimming took 7 bases from V and 7 from J; bases not matched to a gene: 37.

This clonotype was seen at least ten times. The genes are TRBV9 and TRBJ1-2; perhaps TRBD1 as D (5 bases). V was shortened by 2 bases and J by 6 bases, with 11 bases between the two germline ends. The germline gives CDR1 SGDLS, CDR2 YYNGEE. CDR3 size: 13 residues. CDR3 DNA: TGTGCCAGCAGCGTGTCTGGGGGTGATGGCTACACCTTC. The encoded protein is CASSVSGGDGYTF. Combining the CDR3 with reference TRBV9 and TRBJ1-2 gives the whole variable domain DSGVTQTPKHLITATGQRVTLRCSPRSGDLSVYWYQQSLDQGLQFLIQYYNGEERAKGNILERFSAQQFPDLHSELNLSSLELGDSALYFCASSVSGGDGYTFGSGTRLTVV.

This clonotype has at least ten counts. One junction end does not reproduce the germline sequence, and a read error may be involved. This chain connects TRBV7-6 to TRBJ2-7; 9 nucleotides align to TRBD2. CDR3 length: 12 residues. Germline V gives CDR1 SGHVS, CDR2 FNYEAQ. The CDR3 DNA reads TGTGCCAGCAGCGCCCCCGGGACTAGCCTCTCCTTC. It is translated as CASSAPGTSLSF.

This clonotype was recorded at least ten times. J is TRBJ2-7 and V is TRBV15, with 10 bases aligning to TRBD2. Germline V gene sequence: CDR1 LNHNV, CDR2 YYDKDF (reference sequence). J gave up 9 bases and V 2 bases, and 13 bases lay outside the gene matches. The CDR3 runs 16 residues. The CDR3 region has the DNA TGTGCCACCAGCAGATCCTCAGGGCTAGCGGGAGCCGTGCAGTACTTC. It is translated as CATSRSSGLAGAVQYF.

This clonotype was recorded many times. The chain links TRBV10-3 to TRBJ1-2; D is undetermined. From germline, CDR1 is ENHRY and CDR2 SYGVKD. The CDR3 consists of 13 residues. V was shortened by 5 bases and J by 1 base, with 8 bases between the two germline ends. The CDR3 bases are TGTGCCATCAGTTCGTACGATAACTATGGCTACACCTTC. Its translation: CAISSYDNYGYTF.

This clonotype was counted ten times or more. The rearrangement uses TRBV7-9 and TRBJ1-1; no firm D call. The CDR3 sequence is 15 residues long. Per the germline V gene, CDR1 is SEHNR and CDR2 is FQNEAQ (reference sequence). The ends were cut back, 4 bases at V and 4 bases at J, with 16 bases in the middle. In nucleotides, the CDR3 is TGTGCCAGCAGCTCCCCGGGGAGGGTGGGCACTGAAGCTTTCTTT. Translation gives CASSSPGRVGTEAFF.

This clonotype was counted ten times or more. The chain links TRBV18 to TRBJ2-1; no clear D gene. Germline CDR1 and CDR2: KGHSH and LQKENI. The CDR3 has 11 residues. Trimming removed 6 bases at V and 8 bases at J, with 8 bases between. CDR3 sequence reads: CASSREDEQFF. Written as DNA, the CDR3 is TGTGCCAGCTCCCGCGAGGATGAGCAGTTCTTC.

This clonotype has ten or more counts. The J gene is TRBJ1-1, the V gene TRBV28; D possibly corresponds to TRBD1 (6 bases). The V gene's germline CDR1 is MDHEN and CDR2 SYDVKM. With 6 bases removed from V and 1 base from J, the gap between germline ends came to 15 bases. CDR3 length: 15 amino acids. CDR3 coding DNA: TGTGCCAGCAGCTCAGCGGGACACCCGAACACTGAAGCTTTCTTT. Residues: CASSSAGHPNTEAFF.

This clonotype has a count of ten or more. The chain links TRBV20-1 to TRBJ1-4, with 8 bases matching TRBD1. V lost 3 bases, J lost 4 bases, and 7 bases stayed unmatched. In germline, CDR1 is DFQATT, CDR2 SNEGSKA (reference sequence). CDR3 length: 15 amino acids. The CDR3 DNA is TGCAGTGCTAGCTCCCAGGGGGCCTTTAATGAAAAACTGTTTTTT. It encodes CSASSQGAFNEKLFF.

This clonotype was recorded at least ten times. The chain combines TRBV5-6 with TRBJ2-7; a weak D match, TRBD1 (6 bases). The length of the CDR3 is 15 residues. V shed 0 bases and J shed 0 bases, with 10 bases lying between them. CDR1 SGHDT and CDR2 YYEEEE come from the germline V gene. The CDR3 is CASSLGTAASYEQYF. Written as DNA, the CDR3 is TGTGCCAGCAGCTTGGGGACAGCCGCCTCCTACGAGCAGTACTTC.

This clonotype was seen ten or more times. CDR3 sequence: CASTQGTTTYEQYF. Here the CDR3 DNA reads TGCGCCAGCACGCAAGGGACAACTACCTACGAGCAGTACTTC. The chain combines TRBV5-1 with TRBJ2-7; weak D call: TRBD1 (6 bases). V was clipped by 6 bases and J by 2 bases, with 15 bases between them. The CDR3 is 14 amino acids. The V gene's germline CDR1 is SGHRS and CDR2 YFSETQ.

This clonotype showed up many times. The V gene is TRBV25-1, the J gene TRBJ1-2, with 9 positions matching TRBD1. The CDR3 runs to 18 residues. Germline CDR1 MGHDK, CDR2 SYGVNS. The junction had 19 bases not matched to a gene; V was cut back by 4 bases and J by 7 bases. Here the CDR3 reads CASSGHRGRGRLGVGYTF. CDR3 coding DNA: TGTGCCAGCAGTGGACACAGGGGGCGCGGACGGTTAGGAGTTGGCTACACCTTC.

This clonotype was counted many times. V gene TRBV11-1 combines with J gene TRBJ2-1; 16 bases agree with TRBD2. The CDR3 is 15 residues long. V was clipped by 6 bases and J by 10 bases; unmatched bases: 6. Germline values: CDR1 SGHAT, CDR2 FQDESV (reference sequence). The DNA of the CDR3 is TGTGCCAGCAGTACGGGACTAGCGGGAGGGTACGAGCAGTTCTTC. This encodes CASSTGLAGGYEQFF. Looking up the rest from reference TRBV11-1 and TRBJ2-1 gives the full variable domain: EAEVAQSPRYKITEKSQAVAFWCDPISGHATLYWYRQILGQGPELLVQFQDESVVDDSQLPKDRFSAERLKGVDSTLKIQPAELGDSAMYLCASSTGLAGGYEQFFGPGTRLTVL.

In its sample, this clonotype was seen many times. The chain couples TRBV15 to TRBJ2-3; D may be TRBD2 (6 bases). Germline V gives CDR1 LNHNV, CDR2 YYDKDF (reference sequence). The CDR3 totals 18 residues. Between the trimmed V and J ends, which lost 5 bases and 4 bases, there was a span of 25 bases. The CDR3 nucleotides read TGTGCCACCAGCTCCCCCCCGGGACGTCTCTCGGGGGCAGATACGCAGTATTTT. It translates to CATSSPPGRLSGADTQYF.

CDR3 nucleotide sequence: TGTGCCATCAGTGGAGTTAACACCGGGGAGCTGTTTTTT. Its protein is CAISGVNTGELFF. The chain combines TRBV10-3 with TRBJ2-2; D is uncertain. The CDR3 contains 13 residues. V was pared by 4 bases and J by 2 bases, with 5 bases between. Germline-derived CDR1 and CDR2 are ENHRY and SYGVKD.

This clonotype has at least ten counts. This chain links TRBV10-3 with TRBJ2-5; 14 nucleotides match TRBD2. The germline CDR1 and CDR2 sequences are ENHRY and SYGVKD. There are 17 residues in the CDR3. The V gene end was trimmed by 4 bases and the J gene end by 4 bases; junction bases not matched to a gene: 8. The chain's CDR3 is CAISGGLAGAPRETQYF. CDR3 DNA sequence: TGTGCCATCAGTGGGGGACTAGCGGGAGCGCCTAGAGAGACCCAGTACTTC.

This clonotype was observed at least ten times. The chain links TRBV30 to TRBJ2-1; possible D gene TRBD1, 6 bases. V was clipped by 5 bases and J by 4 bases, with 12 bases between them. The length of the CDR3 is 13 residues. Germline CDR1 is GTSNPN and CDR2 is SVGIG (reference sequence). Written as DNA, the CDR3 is TGTGCCTGGGCCGACAGGCCATACAATGAGCAGTTCTTC. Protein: CAWADRPYNEQFF.

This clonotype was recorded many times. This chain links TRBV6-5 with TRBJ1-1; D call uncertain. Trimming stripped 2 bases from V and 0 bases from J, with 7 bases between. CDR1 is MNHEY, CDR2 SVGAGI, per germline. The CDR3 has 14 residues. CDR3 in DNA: TGTGCCAGCAGTTACGGACCGTTGAACACTGAAGCTTTCTTT. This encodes CASSYGPLNTEAFF.

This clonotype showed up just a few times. The chain's CDR3 is CASSGLAGALRNIQYF. As DNA, the CDR3 is TGTGCCAGCTCGGGGCTAGCGGGAGCCTTGAGGAACATTCAGTACTTC. V usage is TRBV18 and J usage is TRBJ2-4, with 10 positions matching TRBD2. Trimming removed 6 bases from V and 7 bases from J; junction bases left unmatched: 12. This CDR3 is 16 amino acids long. From germline, CDR1 is KGHSH and CDR2 LQKENI.

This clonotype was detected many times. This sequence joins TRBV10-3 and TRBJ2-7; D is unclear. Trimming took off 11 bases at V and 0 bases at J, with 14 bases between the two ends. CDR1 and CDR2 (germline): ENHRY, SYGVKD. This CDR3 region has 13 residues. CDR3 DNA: TGTGCCTCTCAAACACCGATCTCCTACGAGCAGTACTTC. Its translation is CASQTPISYEQYF.

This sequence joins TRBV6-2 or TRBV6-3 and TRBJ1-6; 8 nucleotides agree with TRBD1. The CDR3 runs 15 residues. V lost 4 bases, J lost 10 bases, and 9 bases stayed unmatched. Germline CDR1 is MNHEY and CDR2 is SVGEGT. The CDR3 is CASSSQGALISPLHF. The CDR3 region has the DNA TGTGCCAGCAGTTCGCAGGGGGCGCTTATCTCACCCCTCCACTTT.